This note documents a single TCR beta chain sequence. Per the germline V gene, CDR1 is MNHEY and CDR2 is SVGAGI. V lost 5 bases to trimming and J lost 8 bases, with 18 bases between them. This CDR3 spans 14 amino acids. Clones were sequenced by immunoSEQ multiplex PCR, and TCRdb holds only the in-frame ones, with some missing. The sample consists of 25,000 to 35,000 clones, about 91% of them appearing once. The entry originates in a study of blood T cell repertoires in COVID-19. Sequenced material: peripheral blood. The clonotype originates from a human donor with acute or convalescent COVID-19. The donor label of this sample is uncertain. The gene calls are TRBV6-5 and TRBJ1-2, with no clear D. CDR3 protein: CASSPDTIQKGYTF. Written as DNA, the CDR3 is TGTGCCAGCAGTCCTGACACAATCCAAAAGGGCTACACCTTC.